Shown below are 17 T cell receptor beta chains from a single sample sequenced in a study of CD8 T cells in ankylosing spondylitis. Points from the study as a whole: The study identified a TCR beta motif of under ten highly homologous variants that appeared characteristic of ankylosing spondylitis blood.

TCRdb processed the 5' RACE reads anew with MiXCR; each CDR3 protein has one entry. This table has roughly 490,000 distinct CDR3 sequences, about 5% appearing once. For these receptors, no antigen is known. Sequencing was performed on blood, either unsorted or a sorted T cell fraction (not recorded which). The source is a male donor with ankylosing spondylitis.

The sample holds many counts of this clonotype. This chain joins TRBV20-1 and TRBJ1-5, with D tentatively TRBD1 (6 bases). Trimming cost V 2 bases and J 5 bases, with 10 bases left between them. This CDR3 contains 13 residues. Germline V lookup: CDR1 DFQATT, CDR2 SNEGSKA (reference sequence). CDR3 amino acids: CSARFTGYQPQHF. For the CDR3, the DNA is TGCAGTGCTAGATTCACAGGGTATCAGCCCCAGCATTTT.

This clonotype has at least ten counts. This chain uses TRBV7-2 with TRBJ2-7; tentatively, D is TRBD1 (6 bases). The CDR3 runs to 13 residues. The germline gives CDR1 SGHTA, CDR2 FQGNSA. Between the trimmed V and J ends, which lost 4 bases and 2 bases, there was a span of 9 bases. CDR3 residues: CASSSQGTYEQYF. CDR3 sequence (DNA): TGTGCCAGCAGCTCCCAGGGGACCTACGAGCAGTACTTC.

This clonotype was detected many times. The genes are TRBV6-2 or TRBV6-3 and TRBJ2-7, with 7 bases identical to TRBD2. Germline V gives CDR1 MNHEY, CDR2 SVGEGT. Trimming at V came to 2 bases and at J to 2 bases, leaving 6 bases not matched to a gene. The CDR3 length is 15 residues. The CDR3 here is CASSYGSLAAYEQYF. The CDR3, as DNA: TGTGCCAGCAGTTACGGAAGCCTAGCGGCCTACGAGCAGTACTTC.

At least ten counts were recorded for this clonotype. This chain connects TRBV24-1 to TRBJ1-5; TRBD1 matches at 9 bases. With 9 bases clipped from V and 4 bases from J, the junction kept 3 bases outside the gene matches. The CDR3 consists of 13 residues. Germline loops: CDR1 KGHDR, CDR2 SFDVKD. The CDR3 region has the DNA TGTGCCACCGGGACAGGGATTAATCAGCCCCAGCATTTT. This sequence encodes CATGTGINQPQHF.

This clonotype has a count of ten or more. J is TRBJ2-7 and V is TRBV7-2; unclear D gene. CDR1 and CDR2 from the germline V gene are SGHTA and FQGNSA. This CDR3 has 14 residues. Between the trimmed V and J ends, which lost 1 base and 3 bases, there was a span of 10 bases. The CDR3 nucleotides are TGTGCCAGCAGCTTAGGTATGGCGGTCTACGAGCAGTACTTC. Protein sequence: CASSLGMAVYEQYF. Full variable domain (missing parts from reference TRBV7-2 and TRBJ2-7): GAGVSQSPSNKVTEKGKDVELRCDPISGHTALYWYRQSLGQGLEFLIYFQGNSAPDKSGLPSDRFSAERTGGSVSTLTIQRTQQEDSAVYLCASSLGMAVYEQYFGPGTRLTVT.

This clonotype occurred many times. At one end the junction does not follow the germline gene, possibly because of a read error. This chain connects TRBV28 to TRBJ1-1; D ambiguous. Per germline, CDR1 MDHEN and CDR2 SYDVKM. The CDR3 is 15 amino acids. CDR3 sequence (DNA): TGTGCCAGCGGTTTAGCAGGCTCCTTGAACACTGAAGCTTTCTTT. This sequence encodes CASGLAGSLNTEAFF. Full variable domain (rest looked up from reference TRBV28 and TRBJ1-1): DVKVTQSSRYLVKRTGEKVFLECVQDMDHENMFWYRQDPGLGLRLIYFSYDVKMKEKGDIPEGYSVSREKKERFSLILESASTNQTSMYLCASGLAGSLNTEAFFGQGTRLTVV.

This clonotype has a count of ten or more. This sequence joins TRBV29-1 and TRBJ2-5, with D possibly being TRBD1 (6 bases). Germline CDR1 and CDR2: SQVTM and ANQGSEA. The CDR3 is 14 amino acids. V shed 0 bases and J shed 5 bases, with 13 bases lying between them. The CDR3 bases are TGCAGCGTTGAAGATACAGGGATCTACGAGACCCAGTACTTC. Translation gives CSVEDTGIYETQYF.

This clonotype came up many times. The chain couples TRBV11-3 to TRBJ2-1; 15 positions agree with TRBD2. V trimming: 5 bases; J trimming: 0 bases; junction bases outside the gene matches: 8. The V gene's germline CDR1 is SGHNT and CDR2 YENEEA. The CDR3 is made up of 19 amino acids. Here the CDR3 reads CASSQRGLAGGSSYNEQFF. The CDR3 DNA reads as TGTGCCAGCAGCCAAAGAGGACTAGCGGGAGGGAGCTCCTACAATGAGCAGTTCTTC.

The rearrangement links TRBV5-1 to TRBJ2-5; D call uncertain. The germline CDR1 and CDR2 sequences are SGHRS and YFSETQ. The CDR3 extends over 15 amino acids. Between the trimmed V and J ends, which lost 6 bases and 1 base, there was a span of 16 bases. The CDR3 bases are TGCGCCAGCACCCCCCTGGGTCTAGTCCAAGAGACCCAGTACTTC. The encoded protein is CASTPLGLVQETQYF. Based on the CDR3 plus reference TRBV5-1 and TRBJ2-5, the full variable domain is KAGVTQTPRYLIKTRGQQVTLSCSPISGHRSVSWYQQTPGQGLQFLFEYFSETQRNKGNFPGRFSGRQFSNSRSEMNVSTLELGDSALYLCASTPLGLVQETQYFGPGTRLLVL.

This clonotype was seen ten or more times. CDR3 bases: TGTGCCAGCAGCTTAAAGGCAGCAAACACTGAAGCTTTCTTT. Encoded protein: CASSLKAANTEAFF. V gene TRBV7-2 combines with J gene TRBJ1-1, with D unresolved. Germline loops: CDR1 SGHTA, CDR2 FQGNSA. The ends were cut back, 2 bases at V and 2 bases at J, with 9 bases in the middle. The CDR3 sequence is 14 residues long. The complete variable domain, with remaining parts taken from reference TRBV7-2 and TRBJ1-1, reads GAGVSQSPSNKVTEKGKDVELRCDPISGHTALYWYRQSLGQGLEFLIYFQGNSAPDKSGLPSDRFSAERTGGSVSTLTIQRTQQEDSAVYLCASSLKAANTEAFFGQGTRLTVV.

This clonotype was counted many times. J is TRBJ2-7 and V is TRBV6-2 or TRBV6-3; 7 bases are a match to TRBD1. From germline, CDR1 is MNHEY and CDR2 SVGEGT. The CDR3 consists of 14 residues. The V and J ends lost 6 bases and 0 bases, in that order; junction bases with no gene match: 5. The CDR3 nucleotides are TGTGCCAGCAGAGAGACAGGGAGCTCCTACGAGCAGTACTTC. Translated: CASRETGSSYEQYF.

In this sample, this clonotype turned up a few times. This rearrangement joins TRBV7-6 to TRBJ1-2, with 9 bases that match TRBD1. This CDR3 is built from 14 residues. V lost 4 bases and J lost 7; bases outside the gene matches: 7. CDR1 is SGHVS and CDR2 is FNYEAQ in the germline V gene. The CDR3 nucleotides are TGTGCCAGCAGCTCCTCTACAGGGGGCATTGGCTACACCTTC. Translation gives CASSSSTGGIGYTF.

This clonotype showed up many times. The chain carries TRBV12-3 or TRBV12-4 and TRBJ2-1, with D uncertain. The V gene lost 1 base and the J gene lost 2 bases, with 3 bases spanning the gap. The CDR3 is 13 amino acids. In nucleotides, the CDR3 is TGTGCCAGCAGTTTAGGCCCCTACAATGAGCAGTTCTTC. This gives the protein CASSLGPYNEQFF.

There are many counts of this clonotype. The DNA of the CDR3 is TGTGCCAGCAGTCCTGTGAGGGACACGGATTCAGACGAGCAGTACTTC. Encoded protein: CASSPVRDTDSDEQYF. The chain has TRBV28 and TRBJ2-7, with a possible D match to TRBD1 (6 bases). Trimming shortened V by 5 bases and J by 5 bases, and 22 bases separated the two germline ends. CDR1 is MDHEN and CDR2 is SYDVKM in the germline V gene. CDR3 size: 16 residues.

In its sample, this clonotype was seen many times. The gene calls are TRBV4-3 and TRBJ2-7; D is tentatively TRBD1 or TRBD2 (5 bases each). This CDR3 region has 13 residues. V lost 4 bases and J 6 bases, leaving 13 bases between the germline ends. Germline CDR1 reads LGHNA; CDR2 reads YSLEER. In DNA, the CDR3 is TGCGCCAGCAGCCCGGGGCTCCCCCCCGAGCAGTACTTC. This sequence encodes CASSPGLPPEQYF.

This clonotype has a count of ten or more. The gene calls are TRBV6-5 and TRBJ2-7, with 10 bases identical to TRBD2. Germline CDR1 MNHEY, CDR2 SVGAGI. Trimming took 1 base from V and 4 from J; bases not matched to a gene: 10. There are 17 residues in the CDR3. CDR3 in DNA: TGTGCCAGCAGTTACTTGAATTCCGGGACTAGCGTTTACGAGCAGTACTTC. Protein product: CASSYLNSGTSVYEQYF.

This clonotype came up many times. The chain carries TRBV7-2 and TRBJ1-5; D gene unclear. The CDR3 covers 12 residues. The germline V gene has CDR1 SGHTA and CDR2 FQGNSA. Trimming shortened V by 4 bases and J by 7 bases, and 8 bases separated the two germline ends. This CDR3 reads CASSSTGQPQHF. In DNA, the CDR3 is TGTGCCAGCAGCTCGACGGGACAGCCCCAGCATTTT.